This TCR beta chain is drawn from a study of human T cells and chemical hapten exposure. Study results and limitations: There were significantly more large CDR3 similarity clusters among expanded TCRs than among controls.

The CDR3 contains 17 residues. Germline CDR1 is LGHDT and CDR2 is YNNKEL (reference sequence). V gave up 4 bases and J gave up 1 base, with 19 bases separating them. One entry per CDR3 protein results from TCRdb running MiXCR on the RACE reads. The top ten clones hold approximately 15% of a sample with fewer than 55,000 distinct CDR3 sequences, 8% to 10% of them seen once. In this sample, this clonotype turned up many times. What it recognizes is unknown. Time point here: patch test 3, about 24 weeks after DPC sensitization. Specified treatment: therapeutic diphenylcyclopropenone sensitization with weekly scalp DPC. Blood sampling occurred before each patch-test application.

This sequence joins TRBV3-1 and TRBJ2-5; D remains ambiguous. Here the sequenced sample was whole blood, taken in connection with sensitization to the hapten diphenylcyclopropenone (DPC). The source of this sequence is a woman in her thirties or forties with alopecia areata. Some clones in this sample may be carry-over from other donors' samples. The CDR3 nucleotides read TGTGCCAGCAGCCTCAGTATATCACTAAAGAGCCAAGAGACCCAGTACTTC. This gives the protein CASSLSISLKSQETQYF.